Sequencing of this T cell receptor (beta chain) was carried out in a study of blood T cell repertoires in COVID-19. Study-level background: COVID-19 samples from acute and convalescent phases originated in the United States, Italy and Spain. Sample material is recorded as cDNA or gDNA derived from T cells, B-cell-depleted T cells, or PBMCs.

CDR1 and CDR2 from the germline V gene are MNHEY and SVGAGI. Trimming cost V 0 bases and J 4 bases; bases outside gene matches: 3. This CDR3 region has 15 residues. The method was immunoSEQ multiplex PCR; TCRdb's version includes in-frame clones alone and lacks a portion of them. This table has roughly 100,000 clones, 84% appearing once. The J gene is TRBJ1-1, the V gene TRBV6-5, with 9 bases identical to TRBD1. The origin of this receptor is a man aged 65 to 79 with active or convalescent COVID-19. Sequenced input: peripheral blood. This CDR3 reads CASSYSDRGGTEAFF. The DNA of the CDR3 is TGTGCCAGCAGTTACTCCGACAGGGGGGGCACTGAAGCTTTCTTT.